This record looks at one T cell receptor beta chain sequence and its context. Per sample, a minimum of 6 million PBMCs were isolated. These data belong to a study of blood T cells in healthy people across ages. With a J-beta primer mix and a sample-barcoded 5' primer, a second PCR ran roughly 7 to 11 cycles. Each CDR3 protein is one row after TCRdb ran MiXCR on the 5' RACE reads. The repertoire holds under 2 million distinct CDR3 sequences, with 34% as singletons. The TCR comes from a woman aged 25 to 45 in good health. The sequencing input was blood.

CDR3 sequence reads: CATSRDVMNLTYNYGYTF. The CDR3 region has the DNA TGTGCCACCAGCAGAGACGTAATGAATTTGACCTATAACTATGGCTACACCTTC. The chain joins TRBV15 to TRBJ1-2; D unclear. Germline V gene data show CDR1 as LNHNV and CDR2 as YYDKDF (reference sequence). The CDR3 spans 18 residues. Trimming removed 0 bases at V and 1 base at J, with 18 bases between.